The clone carrying this T cell receptor (beta chain) was counted between two and nine times. Its target is not known. The data originate from a study of OX40 agonist ivuxolimab in advanced cancers. Overall study context: Partial responses, seen in three patients, involved one hepatocellular carcinoma and two cutaneous melanomas. Study results and caveats: What antigens the expanded peripheral T cells recognized was never established.

The germline gives CDR1 SGHKS, CDR2 YYEKEE (reference sequence). The V gene lost 3 bases and the J gene lost 5 bases, with 11 bases spanning the gap. The length of the CDR3 is 13 residues. Sequencing used immunoSEQ multiplex PCR; TCRdb keeps in-frame clones, though not all of them. The sample has 50,000 to 70,000 clones; roughly 86% are singletons. The sample was CD4+ or CD8+ T cells sorted from blood, taken in a trial of the OX40 agonist ivuxolimab. The TCR was taken from an adult with an advanced solid tumor such as melanoma, head and neck, liver or kidney cancer. The J gene is TRBJ1-2, the V gene TRBV5-5, with a weak D call TRBD1 (5 bases). CDR3 loop: CASSWGFWYGYTF. In nucleotides, the CDR3 is TGTGCCAGCAGCTGGGGGTTCTGGTATGGCTACACCTTC.